These T cell receptor beta chains were read from a single sample in a study of tumor and adjacent non-tumor tissue in lung cancer. TCRdb called the multiplex PCR reads again in MiXCR, with one record for every CDR3 protein. The sample shows about 80,000 distinct CDR3 sequences, approximately 68% of them seen only once. Sequences were obtained from lung tumor tissue. The receptors stem from a woman in her seventies with non-small cell lung cancer. Both conserved end residues are part of each CDR3. The order of the fields is V gene, J gene, D gene, clone size, CDR3 DNA, CDR3 protein. A D gene is named only where the DNA matches it firmly. The listing skips clone size in some rows; elsewhere it reads once, few, many or a size class.

TRBV10-3	TRBJ1-2	TRBD1	many	TGTGCCATCAGTGAGTCGGGACAGTCCTATGGCTACACCTTC	CAISESGQSYGYTF
TRBV6-1	TRBJ2-7	-	few	TGTGCCAGCAGCGAAGAAAATGGTCCCCCGTACGAGCAGTACTTC	CASSEENGPPYEQYF
TRBV5-4	TRBJ2-2	-	-	TGTTCCAGCATCTTTGGGACTCCTAAACGTACCGGGGAGCTGTTTTTT	CSSIFGTPKRTGELFF
TRBV20-1	TRBJ2-3	TRBD2	many	TGCAGTGCTAGAAACCCTAGCGGGAGTGGGGATACGCAGTATTTT	CSARNPSGSGDTQYF
TRBV29-1	TRBJ2-3	TRBD2	-	TGCAGCGTTAAAGGACTAGATCCCGAAGATACGTGGTATTTT	CSVKGLDPEDTWYF
TRBV6-2/TRBV6-3	TRBJ2-5	-	-	TGTGCAAGCAGTAGGGTGGAGGCCCAGTACTTC	CASSRVEAQYF
TRBV6-1	TRBJ2-1	-	-	TGTGCCAACAGCCCCATCGGAGCGGCTTATGAGCAATTCTTC	CANSPIGAAYEQFF
TRBV4-2	TRBJ2-7	-	-	TGTGACAGCAGACAGACTATCGGGGGAATGGTGCAGTATTTC	CDSRQTIGGMVQYF
TRBV29-1	TRBJ2-7	TRBD2	-	TGCAGCGTTGATCGTCAAGGGACTAGCGGGAGCTACGGGCAGTACTTC	CSVDRQGTSGSYGQYF
TRBV28	TRBJ1-5	-	-	TGTGCCAGCGGTTTGTTGGGCGCTAAGCCCCAGCATTTT	CASGLLGAKPQHF
TRBV6-2/TRBV6-3	TRBJ2-7	TRBD2	-	TGTGCCAGCAGTTACGATGGGACTAGCGGTGACAAGCAGTACTTC	CASSYDGTSGDKQYF
TRBV12-3/TRBV12-4	TRBJ2-1	TRBD2	-	TGTGCCAGCAGTCGACTAGCGGGAGGAGTCGATGAGCAGTTCTTC	CASSRLAGGVDEQFF
TRBV7-8	TRBJ1-3	-	-	TGTGCCGGCAGCTCGCCCGGAAACACCATATATTTT	CAGSSPGNTIYF